Listed below are T cell receptor beta chains from one sample, sequenced in a study of CD8+ T cells in alopecia areata. TCRdb's table, derived via immunoSEQ multiplex PCR, lists solely in-frame clones and lacks some. The table lists about 210,000 clones, more than 45% of them singletons. Specimen: CD4+ T cells sorted from blood, collected at week 4, from a patient treated with tofacitinib. The receptor set was obtained from a human donor with alopecia areata. Each CDR3 is given with its conserved first and last residue. Clone size is shown for a subset of rows, as once, few, many or a class of expanded clone.

clone_size	j_call	v_call	cdr3_aa
NA	TRBJ1-2	TRBV7-2	CASSSTNRGLNYGYTF
NA	TRBJ2-5	TRBV5-1	CASSPGTGAVQETQYF
NA	TRBJ1-1	TRBV4-3	CASSQQGHTEAFF
once	TRBJ1-2	TRBV2	CASNEFPNYGYTF
few	TRBJ1-5	TRBV30	CAWGYGEPQHF
NA	TRBJ2-3	TRBV5-1	CASSSGLAGAGPPYF
NA	TRBJ1-6	TRBV2	CASTAIGSRGISPLHF
NA	TRBJ1-2	TRBV30	CAWSVIGYGYTF
NA	TRBJ2-7	TRBV6-5	CASSYSKDSQQYF
NA	TRBJ2-2	TRBV29-1	CSVAGQGAGELFF
NA	TRBJ1-3	TRBV29-1	CSVDFGNTIYF
NA	TRBJ1-5	TRBV29-1	CSVGSGSGQPQHF
few	TRBJ2-3	TRBV7-8	CASDPRGAVTDTQYF
few	TRBJ2-7	TRBV29-1	CSVAPLDREIGDEQYF
NA	TRBJ2-5	TRBV5-1	CASSDRVQETQYF
NA	TRBJ2-7	TRBV6-1	CASAPGGLSSYEQYF
NA	TRBJ2-3	TRBV13	CASSSITGAADTQYF
few	TRBJ2-3	TRBV9	CASSVGARERTDTQYF
NA	TRBJ2-5	TRBV15	CATSRDFSTGRETQYF
many	TRBJ2-6	TRBV14	CASSQTSLSGANVLTF
NA	TRBJ2-7	TRBV2	CASSEGLLLGTTIYEQYF
few	TRBJ2-3	TRBV27	CASSLRETDTFTDTQYF
few	TRBJ2-2	TRBV7-2	CASSGMGQKGTGELFF
few	TRBJ1-2	TRBV19	CASGPGGLDYGYTF
NA	TRBJ1-6	TRBV18	CASSPYRTGWDSPLHF
NA	TRBJ2-2	TRBV25-1	CASSSLKNTGELFF
NA	TRBJ2-1	TRBV20-1	CSTHRANEQFF
few	TRBJ1-1	TRBV7-9	CASSLGQGKQEAFF
NA	TRBJ2-5	TRBV19	CASSMGGQETQYF
NA	TRBJ2-7	TRBV11-3	CASSWNRQSYEQYF
NA	TRBJ1-6	TRBV2	CASGPGLTASSNSPLHF
few	TRBJ1-2	TRBV29-1	CSVRSPNYGYTF
few	TRBJ1-1	TRBV28	CASSPVVNTEAFF
NA	TRBJ1-5	TRBV19	CASIDRTGTNQPQHF
NA	TRBJ1-1	TRBV30	CAWRPHNDRGHTEAFF
NA	TRBJ2-6	TRBV5-6	CASSLLGPVLTF
NA	TRBJ2-1	TRBV5-6	CASSLVPRGAYNEQFF
NA	TRBJ1-4	TRBV2	CASRKGQGDEKLFF
few	TRBJ2-3	TRBV4-3	CASSRLAGNTDTQYF
many	TRBJ2-1	TRBV19	CASRGGTYNEQFF
NA	TRBJ1-5	TRBV5-6	CASSAQGFGQPQHF
NA	TRBJ2-1	TRBV7-8	CASSLGSREQFF
many	TRBJ2-3	TRBV19	CASSIAGAGADTQYF